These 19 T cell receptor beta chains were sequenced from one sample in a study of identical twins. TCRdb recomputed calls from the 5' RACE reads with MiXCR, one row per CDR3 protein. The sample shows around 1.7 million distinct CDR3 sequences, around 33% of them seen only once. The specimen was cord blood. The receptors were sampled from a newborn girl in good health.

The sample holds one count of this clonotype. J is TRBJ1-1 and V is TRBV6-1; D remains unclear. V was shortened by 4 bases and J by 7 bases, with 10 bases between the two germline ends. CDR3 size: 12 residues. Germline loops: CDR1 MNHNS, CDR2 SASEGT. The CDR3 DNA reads TGTGCCAGCAGTGGTCCGGTTTTTGAAGCTTTCTTT. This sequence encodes CASSGPVFEAFF.

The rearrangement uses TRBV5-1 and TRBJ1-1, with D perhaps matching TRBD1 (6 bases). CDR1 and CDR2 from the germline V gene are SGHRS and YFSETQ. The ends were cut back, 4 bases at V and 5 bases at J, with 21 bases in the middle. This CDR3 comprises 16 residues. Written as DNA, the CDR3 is TGCGCCAGCAGCCCGGGACATTCTGAGAGGGGAACTGAAGCTTTCTTT. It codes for CASSPGHSERGTEAFF.

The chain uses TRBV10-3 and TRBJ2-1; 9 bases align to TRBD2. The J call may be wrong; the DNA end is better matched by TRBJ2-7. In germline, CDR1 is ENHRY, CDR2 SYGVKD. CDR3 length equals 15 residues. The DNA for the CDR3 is TGTGCCATCAGTGGGGGGACTAGCTCCTACAATGAGCAGTACTTC. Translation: CAISGGTSSYNEQYF.

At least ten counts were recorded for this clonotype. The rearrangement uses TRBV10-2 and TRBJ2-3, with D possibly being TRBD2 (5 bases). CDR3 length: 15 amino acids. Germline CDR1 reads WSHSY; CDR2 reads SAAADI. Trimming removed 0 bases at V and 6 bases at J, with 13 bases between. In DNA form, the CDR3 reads TGCGCCAGCAGTGAGTCTACTCTAGCTTGGGATACGCAGTATTTT. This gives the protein CASSESTLAWDTQYF.

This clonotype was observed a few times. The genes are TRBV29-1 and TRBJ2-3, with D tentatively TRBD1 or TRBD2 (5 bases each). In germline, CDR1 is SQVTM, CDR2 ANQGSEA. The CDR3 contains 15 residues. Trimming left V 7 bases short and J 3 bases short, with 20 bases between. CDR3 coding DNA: TGCAGCGCGAAATCCGGGACCCTATGGACAGATACGCAGTATTTT. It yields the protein CSAKSGTLWTDTQYF.

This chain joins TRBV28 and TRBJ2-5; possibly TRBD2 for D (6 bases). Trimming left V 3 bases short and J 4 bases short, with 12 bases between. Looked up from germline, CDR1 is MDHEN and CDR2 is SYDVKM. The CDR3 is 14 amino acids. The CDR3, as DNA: TGTGCCAGCAGTTTGCCCGGGAGTACAGAGACCCAGTACTTC. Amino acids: CASSLPGSTETQYF.

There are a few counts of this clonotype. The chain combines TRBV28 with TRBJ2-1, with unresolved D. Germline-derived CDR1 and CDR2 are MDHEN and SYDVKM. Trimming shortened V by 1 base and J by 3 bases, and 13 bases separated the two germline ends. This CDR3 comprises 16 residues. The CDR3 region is CASSLFFSGSYNEQFF. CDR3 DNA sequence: TGTGCCAGCAGTTTATTCTTTTCAGGCAGCTACAATGAGCAGTTCTTC.

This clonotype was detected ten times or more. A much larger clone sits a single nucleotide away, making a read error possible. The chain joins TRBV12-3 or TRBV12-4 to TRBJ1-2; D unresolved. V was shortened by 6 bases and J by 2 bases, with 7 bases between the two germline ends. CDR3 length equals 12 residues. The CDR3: CASSLKNYGYTF. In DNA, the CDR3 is TGTGCCAGCAGCTTAAAAAACTATGGCTACACCTTC.

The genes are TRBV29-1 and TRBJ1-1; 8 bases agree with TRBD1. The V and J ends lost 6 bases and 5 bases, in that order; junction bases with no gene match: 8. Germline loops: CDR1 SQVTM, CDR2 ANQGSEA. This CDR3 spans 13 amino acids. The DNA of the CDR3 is TGCAGCGTCCTACAGGGGGGAAGGACTGAAGCTTTCTTT. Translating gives CSVLQGGRTEAFF.

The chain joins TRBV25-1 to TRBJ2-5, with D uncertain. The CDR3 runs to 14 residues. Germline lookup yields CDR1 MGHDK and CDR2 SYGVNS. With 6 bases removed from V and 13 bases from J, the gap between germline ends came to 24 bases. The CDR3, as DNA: TGTGCCAGCAGCCCCATGGAGATTGGAAACGAGCGGTACTTC. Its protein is CASSPMEIGNERYF.

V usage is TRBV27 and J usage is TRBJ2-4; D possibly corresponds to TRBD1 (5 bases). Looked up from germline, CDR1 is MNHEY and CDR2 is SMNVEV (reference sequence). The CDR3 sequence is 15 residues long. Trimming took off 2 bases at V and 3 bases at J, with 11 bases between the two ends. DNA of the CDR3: TGTGCCAGCAGTTTAAAGGGGTTGGGCAAAAACATTCAGTACTTC. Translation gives CASSLKGLGKNIQYF.

The CDR3 region is CASSLGVGVTYEQYF. CDR3 DNA: TGTGCCAGCAGTCTGGGAGTGGGGGTGACCTACGAGCAGTACTTC. This chain uses TRBV12-3 or TRBV12-4 with TRBJ2-5; TRBD1 or TRBD2 may be the D gene (5 bases each). The DNA end lines up better with TRBJ2-7; the J call may be wrong. The CDR3 consists of 15 residues.

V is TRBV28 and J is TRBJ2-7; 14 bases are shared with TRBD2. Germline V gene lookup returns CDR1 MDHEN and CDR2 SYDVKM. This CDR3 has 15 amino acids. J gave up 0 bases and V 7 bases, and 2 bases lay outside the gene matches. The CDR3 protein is CASTGLAGGSYEQYF. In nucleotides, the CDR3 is TGTGCCAGCACCGGACTAGCGGGGGGCTCCTACGAGCAGTACTTC.

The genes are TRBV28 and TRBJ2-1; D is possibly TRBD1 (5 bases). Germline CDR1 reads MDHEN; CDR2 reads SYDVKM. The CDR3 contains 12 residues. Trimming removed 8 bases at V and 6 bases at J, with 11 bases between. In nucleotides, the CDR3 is TGTGCCAGCGGCAGGGATCCCAATGAGCAGTTCTTC. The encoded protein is CASGRDPNEQFF.

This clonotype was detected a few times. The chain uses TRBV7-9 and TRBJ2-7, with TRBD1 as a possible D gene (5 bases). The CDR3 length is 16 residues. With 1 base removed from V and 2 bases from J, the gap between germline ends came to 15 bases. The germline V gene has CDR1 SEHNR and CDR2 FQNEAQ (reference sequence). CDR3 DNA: TGTGCCAGCAGCTTAGATCAGAGTGGGGCTCCCTACGAGCAGTACTTC. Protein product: CASSLDQSGAPYEQYF.

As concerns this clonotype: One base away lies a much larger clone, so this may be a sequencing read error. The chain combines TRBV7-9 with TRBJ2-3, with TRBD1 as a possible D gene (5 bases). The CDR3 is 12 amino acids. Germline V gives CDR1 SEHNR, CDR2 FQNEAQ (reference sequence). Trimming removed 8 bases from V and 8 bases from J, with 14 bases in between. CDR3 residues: CASGAGQVTQYF. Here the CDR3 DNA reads TGTGCCAGCGGCGCCGGACAAGTTACGCAGTATTTT.

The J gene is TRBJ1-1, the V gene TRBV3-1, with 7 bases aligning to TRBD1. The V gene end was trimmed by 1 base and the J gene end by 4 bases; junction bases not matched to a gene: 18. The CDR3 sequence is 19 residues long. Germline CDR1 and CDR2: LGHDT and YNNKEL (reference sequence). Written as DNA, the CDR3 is TGTGCCAGCAGCCAAGTCATAGCAAGGGGCAGGGGGTCTAGCACTGAAGCTTTCTTT. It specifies CASSQVIARGRGSSTEAFF.

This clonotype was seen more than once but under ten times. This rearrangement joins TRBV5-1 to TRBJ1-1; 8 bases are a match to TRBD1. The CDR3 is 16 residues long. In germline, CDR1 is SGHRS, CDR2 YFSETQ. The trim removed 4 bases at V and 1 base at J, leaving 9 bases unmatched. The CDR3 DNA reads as TGCGCCAGCAGCCTCTTCAGGACAGGGACGAACACTGAAGCTTTCTTT. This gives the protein CASSLFRTGTNTEAFF. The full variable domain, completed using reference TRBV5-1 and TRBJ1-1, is KAGVTQTPRYLIKTRGQQVTLSCSPISGHRSVSWYQQTPGQGLQFLFEYFSETQRNKGNFPGRFSGRQFSNSRSEMNVSTLELGDSALYLCASSLFRTGTNTEAFFGQGTRLTVV.

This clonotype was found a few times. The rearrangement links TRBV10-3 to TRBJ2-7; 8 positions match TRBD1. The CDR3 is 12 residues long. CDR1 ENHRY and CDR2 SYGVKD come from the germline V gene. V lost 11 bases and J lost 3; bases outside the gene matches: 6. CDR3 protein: CAVRTGNYEQYF. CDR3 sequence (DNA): TGTGCCGTGCGGACAGGGAACTACGAGCAGTACTTC.